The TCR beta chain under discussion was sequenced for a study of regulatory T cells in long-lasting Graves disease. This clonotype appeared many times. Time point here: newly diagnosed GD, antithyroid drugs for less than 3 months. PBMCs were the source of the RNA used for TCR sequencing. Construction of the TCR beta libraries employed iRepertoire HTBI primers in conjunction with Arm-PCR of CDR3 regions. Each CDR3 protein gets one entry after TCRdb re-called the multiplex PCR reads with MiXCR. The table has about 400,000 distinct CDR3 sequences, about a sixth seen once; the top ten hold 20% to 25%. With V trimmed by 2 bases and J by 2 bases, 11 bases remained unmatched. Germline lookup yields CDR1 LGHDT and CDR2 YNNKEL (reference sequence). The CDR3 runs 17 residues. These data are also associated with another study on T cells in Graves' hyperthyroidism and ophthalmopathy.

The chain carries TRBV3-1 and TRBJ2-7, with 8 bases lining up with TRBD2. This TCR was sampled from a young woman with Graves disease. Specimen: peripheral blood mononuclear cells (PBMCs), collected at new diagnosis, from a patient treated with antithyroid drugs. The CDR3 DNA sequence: TGTGCCAGCAGCCAACAACTTACTAGCGGAGGGGCCTACGAGCAGTACTTC. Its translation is CASSQQLTSGGAYEQYF.